The sequence of this TCR beta chain was determined in a study of cytomegalovirus exposure and HLA in healthy donors. Only in-frame clones appear in the TCRdb table, and some are missing; sequencing was by immunoSEQ multiplex PCR. Of over 120,000 clones listed, roughly 87% were seen once; the top ten hold about 4.9%. This CDR3 comprises 21 residues. V dropped 5 bases and J dropped 3 bases, with 35 bases sitting between them. Germline V gene data show CDR1 as MDHEN and CDR2 as SYDVKM. The material sequenced was PBMCs. The clonotype was recovered from a man aged 18 to 29 in good health and CMV-seropositive. The chain links TRBV28 to TRBJ2-7; tentative D call: TRBD2 (7 bases). The CDR3 region has the DNA TGTGCCAGCAGTCTCATTCAGGGAGGGGGTTCCACGCGGAGGCTGCTCTACGAGCAGTACTTC. Translated: CASSLIQGGGSTRRLLYEQYF.